The clone carrying this T cell receptor beta chain came up a few times. The data stem from a study of kidney transplant recipient with SARS-CoV-2 infection. TCRdb used MiXCR to reprocess the reads, holding one entry per CDR3 protein. The sample lists 200,000 to 300,000 distinct CDR3 sequences, around 30% occurring once. The CDR3 is 13 amino acids. CDR1 DFQATT and CDR2 SNEGSKA come from the germline V gene (reference sequence). This material consisted of a blood sample, taken at baseline and around day 120 from a kidney transplant recipient. This TCR was sampled from a male patient between 25 and 39 years old who had COVID-19 and was a kidney transplant recipient. Some T cells may be provided by the graft donor. The J gene is TRBJ2-1, the V gene TRBV20-1, with TRBD1 matching over 7 bases. The CDR3 protein is CSAESGQTNEQFF. In DNA form, the CDR3 reads TGCAGCGCCGAGTCGGGACAGACCAATGAGCAGTTCTTC.